This T cell receptor (beta chain) was documented in a study of T cell responses to AZD1222 COVID-19 vaccine. General study findings and limits: The peak T cell response came first, and repertoires were sampled only after it. Baseline antibody screening turned up just six or seven seropositive AZD1222 recipients.

Profiled with immunoSEQ multiplex PCR; TCRdb holds only in-frame clones, not every one. This sample has around 130,000 clones, with about 94% found just once. As concerns this clone: As yet, its antigen is unknown.

Germline lookup yields CDR1 KGHSH and CDR2 LQKENI. The CDR3 spans 14 residues. The ends lost 3 bases at V and 1 base at J; junction bases unmatched: 2. This chain connects TRBV18 to TRBJ2-5, with TRBD1 matching over 7 bases. Sequenced here: peripheral blood, sampled on day 0 of AZD1222 vaccination. This TCR was recovered from an adult in good health. CDR3 residues: CASSPGQAQETQYF. The CDR3 DNA follows: TGTGCCAGCTCACCCGGACAGGCCCAAGAGACCCAGTACTTC.